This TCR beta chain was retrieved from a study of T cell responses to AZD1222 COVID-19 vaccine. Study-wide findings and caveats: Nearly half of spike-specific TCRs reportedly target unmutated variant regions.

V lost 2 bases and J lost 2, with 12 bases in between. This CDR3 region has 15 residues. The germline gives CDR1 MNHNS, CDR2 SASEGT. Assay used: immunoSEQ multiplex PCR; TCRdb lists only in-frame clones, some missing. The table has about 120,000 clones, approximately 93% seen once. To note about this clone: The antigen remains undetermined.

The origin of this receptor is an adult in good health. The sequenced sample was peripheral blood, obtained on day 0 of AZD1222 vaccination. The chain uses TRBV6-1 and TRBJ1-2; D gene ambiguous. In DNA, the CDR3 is TGTGCCAGCAGTGAATGGCAGCCTGGAAACTATGGCTACACCTTC. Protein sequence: CASSEWQPGNYGYTF.